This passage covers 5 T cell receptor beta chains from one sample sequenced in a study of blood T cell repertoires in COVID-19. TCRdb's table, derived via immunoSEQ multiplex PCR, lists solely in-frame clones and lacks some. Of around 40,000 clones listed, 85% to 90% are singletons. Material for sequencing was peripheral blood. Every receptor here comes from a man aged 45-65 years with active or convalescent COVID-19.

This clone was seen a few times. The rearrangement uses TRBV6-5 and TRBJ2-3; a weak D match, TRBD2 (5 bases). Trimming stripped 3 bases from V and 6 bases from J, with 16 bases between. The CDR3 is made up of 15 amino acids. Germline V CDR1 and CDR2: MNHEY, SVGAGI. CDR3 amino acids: CASSYEGGSGDTQYF. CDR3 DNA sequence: TGTGCCAGCAGTTATGAGGGCGGGTCCGGGGATACGCAGTATTTT.

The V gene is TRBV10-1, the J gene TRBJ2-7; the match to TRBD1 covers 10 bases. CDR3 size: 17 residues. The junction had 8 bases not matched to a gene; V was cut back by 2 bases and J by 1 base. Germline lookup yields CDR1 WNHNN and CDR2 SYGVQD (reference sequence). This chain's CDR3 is CASSEGGTGVLSYEQYF. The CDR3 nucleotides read TGCGCCAGCAGTGAGGGCGGGACAGGGGTCTTGTCCTACGAGCAGTACTTC.

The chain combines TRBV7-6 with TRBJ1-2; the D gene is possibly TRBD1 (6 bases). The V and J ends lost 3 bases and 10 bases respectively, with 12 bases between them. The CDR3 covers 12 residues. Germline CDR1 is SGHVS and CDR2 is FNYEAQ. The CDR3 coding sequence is TGTGCCAGCAGCTTTGACAGGCCGGTCTACACCTTC. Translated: CASSFDRPVYTF. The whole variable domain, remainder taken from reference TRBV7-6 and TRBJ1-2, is GAGVSQSPRYKVTKRGQDVALRCDPISGHVSLYWYRQALGQGPEFLTYFNYEAQQDKSGLPNDRFSAERPEGSISTLTIQRTEQRDSAMYRCASSFDRPVYTFGSGTRLTVV.

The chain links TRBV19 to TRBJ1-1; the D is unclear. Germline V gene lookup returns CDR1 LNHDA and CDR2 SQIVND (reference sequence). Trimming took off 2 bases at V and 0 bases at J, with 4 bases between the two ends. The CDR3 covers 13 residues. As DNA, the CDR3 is TGTGCCAGTAGTATACTAATGAACACTGAAGCTTTCTTT. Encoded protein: CASSILMNTEAFF.

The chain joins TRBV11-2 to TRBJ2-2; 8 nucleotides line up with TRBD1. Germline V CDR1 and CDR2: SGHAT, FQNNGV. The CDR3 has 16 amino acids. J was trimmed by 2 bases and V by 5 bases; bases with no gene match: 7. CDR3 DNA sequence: TGTGCCAGCAGCCCGATCAGGGGGCGTAACACCGGGGAGCTGTTTTTT. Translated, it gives CASSPIRGRNTGELFF.